The source of this T cell receptor beta chain is a study of technical replicates of blood from a few donors. Only a few counts were recorded for this clone. Repertoires were generated with immunoSEQ multiplex PCR, while TCRdb's copy carries only in-frame clones and drops some. This repertoire shows around 16,000 clones, around nine tenths found once; its top ten account for 11%. The CDR3 consists of 14 residues. Trimming shortened V by 0 bases and J by 8 bases, and 10 bases separated the two germline ends. Germline V gene lookup returns CDR1 MGHRA and CDR2 YSYEKL. V gene TRBV4-1 combines with J gene TRBJ2-2; D is undetermined. Specimen: PBMCs. This TCR came from a human donor in good health. CDR3 coding DNA: TGCGCCAGCAGCCAAGAATGGAGATCTGGGGAGCTGTTTTTT. Its protein is CASSQEWRSGELFF.